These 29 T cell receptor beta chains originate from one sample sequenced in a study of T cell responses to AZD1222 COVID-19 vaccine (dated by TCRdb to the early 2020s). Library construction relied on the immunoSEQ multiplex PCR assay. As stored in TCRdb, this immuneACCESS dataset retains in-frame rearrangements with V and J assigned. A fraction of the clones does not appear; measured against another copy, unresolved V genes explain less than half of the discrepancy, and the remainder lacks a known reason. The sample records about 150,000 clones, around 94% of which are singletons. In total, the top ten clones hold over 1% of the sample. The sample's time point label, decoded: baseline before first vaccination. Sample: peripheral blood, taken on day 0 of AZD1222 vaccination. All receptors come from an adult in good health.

In nucleotides, the CDR3 is TGTGCCAGCAGTTTCAGGGGGCCGAACACTGAAGCTTTCTTT. Translating gives CASSFRGPNTEAFF. The gene calls are TRBV27 and TRBJ1-1, with 8 bases identical to TRBD1. Germline CDR1 and CDR2: MNHEY and SMNVEV (reference sequence). The CDR3 sequence is 14 residues long. J gave up 1 base and V 3 bases, and 1 base lay outside the gene matches.

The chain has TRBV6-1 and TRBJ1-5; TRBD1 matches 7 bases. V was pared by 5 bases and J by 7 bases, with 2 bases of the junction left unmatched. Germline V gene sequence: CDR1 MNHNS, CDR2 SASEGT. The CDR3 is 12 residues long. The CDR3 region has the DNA TGTGCCAGCAGTACAGGGGTCCAGCCCCAGCATTTT. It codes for CASSTGVQPQHF.

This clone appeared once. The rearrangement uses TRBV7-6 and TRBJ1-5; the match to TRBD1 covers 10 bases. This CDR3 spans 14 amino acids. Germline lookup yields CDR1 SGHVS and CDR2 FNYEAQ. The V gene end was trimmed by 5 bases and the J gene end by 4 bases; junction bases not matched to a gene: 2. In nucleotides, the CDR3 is TGTGCCAGCAGCGACAGGGGGCAAAATCAGCCCCAGCATTTT. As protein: CASSDRGQNQPQHF.

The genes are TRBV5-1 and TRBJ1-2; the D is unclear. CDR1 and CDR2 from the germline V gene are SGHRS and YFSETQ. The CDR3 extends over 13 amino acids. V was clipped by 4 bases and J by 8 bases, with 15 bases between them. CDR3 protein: CASSQGSKEGYTF. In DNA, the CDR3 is TGCGCCAGCAGCCAAGGATCTAAGGAGGGCTACACCTTC.

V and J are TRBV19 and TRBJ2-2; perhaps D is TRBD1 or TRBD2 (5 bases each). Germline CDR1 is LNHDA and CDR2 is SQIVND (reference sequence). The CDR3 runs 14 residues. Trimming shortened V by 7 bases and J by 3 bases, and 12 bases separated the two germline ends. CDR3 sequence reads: CASNTRGDTGELFF. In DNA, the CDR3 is TGTGCCAGTAATACCCGGGGCGACACCGGGGAGCTGTTTTTT.

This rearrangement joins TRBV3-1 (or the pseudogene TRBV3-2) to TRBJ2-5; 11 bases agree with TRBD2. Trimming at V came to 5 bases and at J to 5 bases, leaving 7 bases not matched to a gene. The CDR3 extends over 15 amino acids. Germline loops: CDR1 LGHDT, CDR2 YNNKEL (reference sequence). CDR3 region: CASSDGTSGGETQYF. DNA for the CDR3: TGTGCCAGCAGCGATGGGACTAGCGGAGGGGAGACCCAGTACTTC.

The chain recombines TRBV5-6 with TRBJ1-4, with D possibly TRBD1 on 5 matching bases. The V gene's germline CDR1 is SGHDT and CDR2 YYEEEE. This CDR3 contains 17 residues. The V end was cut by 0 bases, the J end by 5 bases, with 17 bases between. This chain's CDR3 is CASSLGIIRAKNEKLFF. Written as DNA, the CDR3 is TGTGCCAGCAGCTTGGGGATAATCAGGGCGAAAAATGAAAAACTGTTTTTT.

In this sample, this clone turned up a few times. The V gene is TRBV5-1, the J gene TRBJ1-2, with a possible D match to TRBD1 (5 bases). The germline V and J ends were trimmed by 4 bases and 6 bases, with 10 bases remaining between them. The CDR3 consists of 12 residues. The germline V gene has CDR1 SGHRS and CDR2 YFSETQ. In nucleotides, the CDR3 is TGCGCCAGCAGCCCGGACACGGATGGCTACACCTTC. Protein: CASSPDTDGYTF.

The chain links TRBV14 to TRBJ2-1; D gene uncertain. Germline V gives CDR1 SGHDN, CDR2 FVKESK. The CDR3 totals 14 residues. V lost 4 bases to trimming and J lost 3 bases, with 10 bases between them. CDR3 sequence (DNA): TGTGCCAGCAGCCTTTTCAGCTACTACAATGAGCAGTTCTTC. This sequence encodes CASSLFSYYNEQFF.

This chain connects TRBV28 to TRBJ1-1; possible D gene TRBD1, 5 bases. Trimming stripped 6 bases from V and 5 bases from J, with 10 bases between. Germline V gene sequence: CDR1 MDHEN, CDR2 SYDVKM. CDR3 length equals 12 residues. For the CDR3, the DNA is TGTGCCAGCAGGGGGCTACGGACTGAAGCTTTCTTT. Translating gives CASRGLRTEAFF.

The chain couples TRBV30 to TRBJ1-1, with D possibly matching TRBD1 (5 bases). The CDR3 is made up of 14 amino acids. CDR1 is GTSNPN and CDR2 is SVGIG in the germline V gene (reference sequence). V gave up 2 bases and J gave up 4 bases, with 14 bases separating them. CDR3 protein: CAWSFAPGTTEAFF. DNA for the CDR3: TGTGCCTGGAGTTTCGCGCCAGGGACCACTGAAGCTTTCTTT.

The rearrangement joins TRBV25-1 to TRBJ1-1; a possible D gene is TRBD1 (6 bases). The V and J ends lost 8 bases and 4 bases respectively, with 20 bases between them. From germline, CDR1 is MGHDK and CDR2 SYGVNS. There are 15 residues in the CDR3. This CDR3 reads CASGDRLQGPTEAFF. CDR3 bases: TGTGCCAGCGGCGACCGTCTACAGGGACCCACTGAAGCTTTCTTT.

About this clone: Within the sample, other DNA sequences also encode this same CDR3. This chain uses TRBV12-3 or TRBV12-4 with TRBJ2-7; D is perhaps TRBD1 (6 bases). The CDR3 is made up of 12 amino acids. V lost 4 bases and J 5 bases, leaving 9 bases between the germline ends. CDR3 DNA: TGTGCCAGCAGTTCAGGGGCCCACGAGCAGTACGTC. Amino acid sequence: CASSSGAHEQYV.

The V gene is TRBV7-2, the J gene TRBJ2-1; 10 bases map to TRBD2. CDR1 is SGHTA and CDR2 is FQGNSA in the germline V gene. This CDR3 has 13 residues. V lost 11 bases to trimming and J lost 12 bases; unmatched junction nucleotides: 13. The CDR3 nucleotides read TGTGCCGGAGAGCGGGGGGGGACATCCGGGCAGTTCTTC. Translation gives CAGERGGTSGQFF.

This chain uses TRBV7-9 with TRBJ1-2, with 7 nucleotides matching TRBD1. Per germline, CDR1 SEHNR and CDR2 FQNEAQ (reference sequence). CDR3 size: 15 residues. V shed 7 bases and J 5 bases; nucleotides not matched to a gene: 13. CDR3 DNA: TGTGCCAGCACCCCGGGGCCGCAGGGGGTTTATGGCTACACCTTC. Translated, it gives CASTPGPQGVYGYTF.

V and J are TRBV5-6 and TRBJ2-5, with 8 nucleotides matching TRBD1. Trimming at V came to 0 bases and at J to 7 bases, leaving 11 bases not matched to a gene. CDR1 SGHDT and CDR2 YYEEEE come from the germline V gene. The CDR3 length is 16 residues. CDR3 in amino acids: CASSLAGGNNLGTQYF. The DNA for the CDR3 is TGTGCCAGCAGCTTGGCAGGGGGCAATAACCTGGGGACCCAGTACTTC.

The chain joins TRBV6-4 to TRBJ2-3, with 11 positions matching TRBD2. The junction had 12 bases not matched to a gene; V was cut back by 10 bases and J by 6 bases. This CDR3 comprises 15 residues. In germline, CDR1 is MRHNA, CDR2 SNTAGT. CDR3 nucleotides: TGTGCCACGACTACTAGCGGGGGCTCCGGGGATACGCAGTATTTT. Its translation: CATTTSGGSGDTQYF.

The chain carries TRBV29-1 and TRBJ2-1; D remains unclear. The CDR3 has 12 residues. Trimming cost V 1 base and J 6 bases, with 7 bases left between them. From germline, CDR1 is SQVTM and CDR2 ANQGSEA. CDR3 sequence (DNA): TGCAGCGTTGAAGCAGGTAGCAATGAGCAGTTCTTC. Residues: CSVEAGSNEQFF.

CDR3 in DNA: TGTGCCAGCACGACAAGCCAGGCAACTAATGAAAAACTGTTTTTT. It yields the protein CASTTSQATNEKLFF. V gene TRBV2 combines with J gene TRBJ1-4; D remains unclear. In germline, CDR1 is SNHLY, CDR2 FYNNEI. Trimming took 7 bases from V and 0 from J, leaving 12 bases between them. This CDR3 is 15 amino acids long. The variable domain in full, completed from reference TRBV2 and TRBJ1-4, reads EPEVTQTPSHQVTQMGQEVILRCVPISNHLYFYWYRQILGQKVEFLVSFYNNEISEKSEIFDDQFSVERPDGSNFTLKIRSTKLEDSAMYFCASTTSQATNEKLFFGSGTQLSVL.

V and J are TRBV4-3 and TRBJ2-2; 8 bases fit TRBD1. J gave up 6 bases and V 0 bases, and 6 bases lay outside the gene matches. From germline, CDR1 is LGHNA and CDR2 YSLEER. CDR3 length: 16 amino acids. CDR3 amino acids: CASSQDRQGAAGELFF. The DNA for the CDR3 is TGCGCCAGCAGCCAAGATCGGCAGGGGGCCGCCGGGGAGCTGTTTTTT.

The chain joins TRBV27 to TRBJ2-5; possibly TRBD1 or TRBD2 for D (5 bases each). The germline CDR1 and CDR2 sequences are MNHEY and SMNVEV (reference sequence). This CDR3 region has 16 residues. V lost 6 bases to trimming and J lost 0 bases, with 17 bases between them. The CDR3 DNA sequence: TGTGCCAGCAGCCCCGCCCCTGGGGGTGACCAAGAGACCCAGTACTTC. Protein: CASSPAPGGDQETQYF.

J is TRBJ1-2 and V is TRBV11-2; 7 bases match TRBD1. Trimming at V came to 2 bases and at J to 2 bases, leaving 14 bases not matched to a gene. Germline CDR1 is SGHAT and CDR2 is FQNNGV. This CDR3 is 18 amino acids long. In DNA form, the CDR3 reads TGTGCCAGCAGCTTAAGGCCGGTTAGGGGGCGACAAAACTATGGCTACACCTTC. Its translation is CASSLRPVRGRQNYGYTF.

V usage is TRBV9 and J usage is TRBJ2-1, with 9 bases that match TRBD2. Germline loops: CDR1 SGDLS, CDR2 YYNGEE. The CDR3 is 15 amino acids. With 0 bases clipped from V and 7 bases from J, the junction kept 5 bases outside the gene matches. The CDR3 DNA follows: TGTGCCAGCAGCGTAGAGGTTAGCGGGAGTAATGAGCAGTTCTTC. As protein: CASSVEVSGSNEQFF.

The CDR3 here is CASSLMGTGGNSPLHF. DNA for the CDR3: TGTGCCAGCAGCTTAATGGGGACAGGGGGGAATTCACCCCTCCACTTT. This rearrangement joins TRBV7-3 to TRBJ1-6; TRBD1 matches at 11 bases. With V trimmed by 1 base and J by 7 bases, 3 bases remained unmatched. The CDR3 is 16 residues long. The germline gives CDR1 SGHTA, CDR2 FQGTGA.

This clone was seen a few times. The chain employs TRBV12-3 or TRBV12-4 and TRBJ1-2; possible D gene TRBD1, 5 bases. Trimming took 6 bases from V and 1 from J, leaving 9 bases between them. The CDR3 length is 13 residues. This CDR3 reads CASSPDSNYGYTF. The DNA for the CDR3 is TGTGCCAGCAGCCCAGACAGTAACTATGGCTACACCTTC.

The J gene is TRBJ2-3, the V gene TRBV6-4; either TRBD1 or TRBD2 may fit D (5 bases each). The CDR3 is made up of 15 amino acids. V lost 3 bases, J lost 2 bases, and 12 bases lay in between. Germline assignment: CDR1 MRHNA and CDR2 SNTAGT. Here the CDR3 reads CASSERDGDTDTQYF. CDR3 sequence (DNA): TGTGCCAGCAGTGAAAGGGACGGAGACACAGATACGCAGTATTTT.

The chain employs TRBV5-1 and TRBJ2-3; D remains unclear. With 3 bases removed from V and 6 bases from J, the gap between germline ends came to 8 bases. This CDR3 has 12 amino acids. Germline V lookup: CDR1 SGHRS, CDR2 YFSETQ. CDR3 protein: CASSSFGDTQYF. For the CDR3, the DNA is TGCGCCAGCAGCTCGTTTGGGGATACGCAGTATTTT. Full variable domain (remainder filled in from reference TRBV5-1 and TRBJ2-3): KAGVTQTPRYLIKTRGQQVTLSCSPISGHRSVSWYQQTPGQGLQFLFEYFSETQRNKGNFPGRFSGRQFSNSRSEMNVSTLELGDSALYLCASSSFGDTQYFGPGTRLTVL.

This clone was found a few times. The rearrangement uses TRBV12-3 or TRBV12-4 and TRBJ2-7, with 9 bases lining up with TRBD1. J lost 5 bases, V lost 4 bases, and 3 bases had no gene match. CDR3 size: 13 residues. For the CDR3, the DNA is TGTGCCAGCAGTTCCGGGACAGGGAACGAGCAGTACGTC. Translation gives CASSSGTGNEQYV.

The CDR3 reads CATSRKTGSNQPQHF. DNA for the CDR3: TGTGCCACCAGCCGCAAAACAGGTAGCAATCAGCCCCAGCATTTT. This chain connects TRBV15 to TRBJ1-5, with D possibly being TRBD1 (5 bases). The CDR3 has 15 residues. V was cut by 5 bases and J by 0 bases, with 11 bases left in between. The germline V gene encodes CDR1 LNHNV and CDR2 YYDKDF (reference sequence).